The 26 T cell receptor beta chains reported below all come from one sample, sequenced in a study of cytomegalovirus exposure and HLA in healthy donors. 60 Vbeta and 13 Jbeta primers were used in PCR. Clones were read by immunoSEQ multiplex PCR, and TCRdb kept only the in-frame ones, dropping some. The sample consists of under 200,000 clones, around four fifths of them appearing once. The sequencing input was PBMCs. The receptors derive from a man aged 18 to 29 in good health and CMV-seronegative.

The CDR3 sequence: CANNRDYAYNEQFF. The CDR3 nucleotides are TGTGCCAACAACCGGGACTACGCGTACAATGAGCAGTTCTTC. V usage is TRBV2 and J usage is TRBJ2-1; the match to TRBD2 covers 7 bases. CDR3 size: 14 residues. The germline CDR1 and CDR2 sequences are SNHLY and FYNNEI. With V trimmed by 10 bases and J by 4 bases, 10 bases remained unmatched.

The chain links TRBV6-5 to TRBJ2-1; TRBD2 matches 9 bases. The CDR3 loop spans 14 amino acids. Germline V lookup: CDR1 MNHEY, CDR2 SVGAGI. J lost 3 bases, V lost 7 bases, and 4 bases had no gene match. For the CDR3, the DNA is TGTGCCAGCATAAGCGGGGGGCGCTACAATGAGCAGTTCTTC. The encoded protein is CASISGGRYNEQFF.

The chain has TRBV18 and TRBJ2-1; 8 nucleotides agree with TRBD2. The CDR3 runs to 13 residues. Unmatched junction bases numbered 4, after V lost 6 bases and J lost 6 bases. Germline V gene sequence: CDR1 KGHSH, CDR2 LQKENI. CDR3 in DNA: TGTGCCAGCTCTATGAGCGGGAGCAATGAGCAGTTCTTC. This sequence encodes CASSMSGSNEQFF.

The gene calls are TRBV23-1 and TRBJ2-2; tentative D call: TRBD1 (5 bases). TRBV23-1 has ORF status, its function being uncertain. The CDR3 runs to 15 residues. Trimming stripped 4 bases from V and 3 bases from J, with 12 bases between. DNA for the CDR3: TGCGCCAGCAGTCCCCCCGACAGCTACACCGGGGAGCTGTTTTTT. Translated, it gives CASSPPDSYTGELFF.

This rearrangement joins TRBV9 to TRBJ1-3; perhaps TRBD1 as D (5 bases). CDR3 size: 15 residues. Trimming removed 4 bases at V and 0 bases at J, with 11 bases between. Germline CDR1 reads SGDLS; CDR2 reads YYNGEE. The CDR3 DNA sequence: TGTGCCAGCAGCCCACAGGTCCTCTCTGGAAACACCATATATTTT. It is translated as CASSPQVLSGNTIYF.

V usage is TRBV29-1 and J usage is TRBJ2-2, with TRBD1 as a possible D gene (6 bases). Trimming pared 5 bases from V and 5 bases from J, leaving 9 bases between. Germline CDR1 and CDR2: SQVTM and ANQGSEA. CDR3 length equals 12 residues. The CDR3 coding sequence is TGCAGCGTTCCCAGGGGTACCGGGGAGCTGTTTTTT. Its translation: CSVPRGTGELFF.

This clone was detected only a few times. The chain carries TRBV29-1 and TRBJ2-2; D gene uncertain. CDR1 is SQVTM, CDR2 ANQGSEA, per germline. With 8 bases removed from V and 6 bases from J, the gap between germline ends came to 10 bases. This CDR3 comprises 11 residues. CDR3 DNA: TGCAGCTACTCAACCGCCGGGGAGCTGTTTTTT. Translated, it gives CSYSTAGELFF.

Here the CDR3 DNA reads TGCGCCAGCAGCCAAGATTCCAGCGGGGGGCCGGAGACCCAGTACTTC. This encodes CASSQDSSGGPETQYF. This sequence joins TRBV4-1 and TRBJ2-5; 9 nucleotides align to TRBD2. Losses at the gene ends were 0 bases for V and 5 bases for J; bases not matched to a gene: 7. The CDR3 runs 16 residues. Germline CDR1 reads MGHRA; CDR2 reads YSYEKL.

The chain links TRBV12-5 to TRBJ2-7; 9 bases are shared with TRBD1. The length of the CDR3 is 16 residues. The V gene's germline CDR1 is LGHNT and CDR2 FRNRAP. J was trimmed by 6 bases and V by 2 bases; bases with no gene match: 11. As DNA, the CDR3 is TGTGCTAGTGGTTTGTCGCCGGGACAGGGTCTTTTCGAGCAGTACTTC. It codes for CASGLSPGQGLFEQYF.

J is TRBJ2-7 and V is TRBV5-6, with a possible D match to TRBD1 (6 bases). CDR1 is SGHDT, CDR2 YYEEEE, per germline. The V gene lost 4 bases and the J gene lost 4 bases, with 9 bases spanning the gap. CDR3 length equals 12 residues. This chain's CDR3 is CASSIQGYEQYF. DNA for the CDR3: TGTGCCAGCAGCATTCAGGGGTACGAGCAGTACTTC.

This chain uses TRBV28 with TRBJ1-3, with 9 nucleotides matching TRBD1. Germline trimming cut 4 bases from V and 4 bases from J; bases unmatched to any gene: 11. This CDR3 is 17 amino acids long. Per the germline V gene, CDR1 is MDHEN and CDR2 is SYDVKM. The CDR3 sequence: CASSSLTTGTGGNTIYF. CDR3 sequence (DNA): TGTGCCAGCAGTTCTCTAACCACCGGGACAGGGGGAAACACCATATATTTT.

The CDR3: CASSLAGSSYEQYF. The DNA of the CDR3 is TGTGCCAGCAGCTTAGCGGGGAGCTCCTACGAGCAGTACTTC. The V and J genes are TRBV7-2 and TRBJ2-7, with D possibly matching TRBD2 (5 bases). CDR3 size: 14 residues. Trimming removed 0 bases at V and 0 bases at J, with 6 bases between. Germline values: CDR1 SGHTA, CDR2 FQGNSA.

The genes are TRBV27 and TRBJ2-1; TRBD2 matches at 10 bases. The trim removed 2 bases at V and 7 bases at J, leaving 5 bases unmatched. Germline lookup yields CDR1 MNHEY and CDR2 SMNVEV (reference sequence). This CDR3 is built from 15 residues. The CDR3 DNA is TGTGCCAGCAGTTTAGAGATTAGCGGGGGGAATGAGCAGTTCTTC. Its protein is CASSLEISGGNEQFF.

The chain joins TRBV27 to TRBJ1-2, with unresolved D. The germline gives CDR1 MNHEY, CDR2 SMNVEV (reference sequence). CDR3 length equals 14 residues. The V gene lost 2 bases and the J gene lost 4 bases, with 11 bases spanning the gap. The CDR3 spells CASSLRDSSYGYTF. CDR3 coding DNA: TGTGCCAGCAGTTTACGTGACTCCTCCTATGGCTACACCTTC.

The chain employs TRBV7-6 and TRBJ2-5; 7 bases align to TRBD1. Germline CDR1 SGHVS, CDR2 FNYEAQ. J lost 2 bases, V lost 1 base, and 7 bases had no gene match. The CDR3 has 16 residues. The CDR3, as DNA: TGTGCCAGCAGCTTAGGGACAGGAAAGGTACAAGAGACCCAGTACTTC. Amino acids: CASSLGTGKVQETQYF.

The chain has TRBV5-1 and TRBJ1-2, with TRBD1 as a possible D gene (5 bases). CDR1 and CDR2 (germline): SGHRS, YFSETQ. CDR3 length equals 14 residues. V lost 4 bases to trimming and J lost 4 bases, with 14 bases between them. CDR3 nucleotide sequence: TGCGCCAGCAGCCCGGGGGGGACGGGCTATGGCTACACCTTC. This sequence encodes CASSPGGTGYGYTF. Based on the CDR3 plus reference TRBV5-1 and TRBJ1-2, the full variable domain is KAGVTQTPRYLIKTRGQQVTLSCSPISGHRSVSWYQQTPGQGLQFLFEYFSETQRNKGNFPGRFSGRQFSNSRSEMNVSTLELGDSALYLCASSPGGTGYGYTFGSGTRLTVV.

J is TRBJ1-1 and V is TRBV6-5; maybe TRBD1 (5 bases). Germline CDR1 and CDR2: MNHEY and SVGAGI. The V and J ends lost 2 bases and 0 bases respectively, with 13 bases between them. The CDR3 totals 16 residues. CDR3 sequence: CASSYGGTLMNTEAFF. The CDR3 DNA reads as TGTGCCAGCAGTTACGGGGGGACCCTGATGAACACTGAAGCTTTCTTT.

The chain carries TRBV2 and TRBJ1-6; D not resolved. CDR3 length: 12 amino acids. Germline CDR1 and CDR2: SNHLY and FYNNEI. Trimming cost V 4 bases and J 14 bases, with 12 bases left between them. The CDR3 region is CASSVTDISLHF. CDR3 bases: TGTGCCAGCAGTGTTACCGACATCTCCCTCCACTTT.

This chain connects TRBV4-1 to TRBJ2-7, with 10 bases that match TRBD1. Trimming at V came to 3 bases and at J to 4 bases, leaving 9 bases not matched to a gene. From germline, CDR1 is MGHRA and CDR2 YSYEKL. The CDR3 covers 16 residues. The CDR3 DNA sequence: TGCGCCAGCAGCCATCTCGGGGGACAGGGGACGTACGAGCAGTACTTC. It codes for CASSHLGGQGTYEQYF.

The chain recombines TRBV5-1 with TRBJ1-4; tentatively, D is TRBD1 (5 bases). The CDR3 extends over 14 amino acids. Trimming took 5 bases from V and 7 from J, leaving 15 bases between them. CDR1 and CDR2 from the germline V gene are SGHRS and YFSETQ. Written as DNA, the CDR3 is TGCGCCAGCAGTCTGACCGGGAGGGGTGAAAAACTGTTTTTT. Amino acids: CASSLTGRGEKLFF.

This rearrangement joins TRBV5-5 to TRBJ1-6; D gene uncertain. The CDR3 covers 13 residues. CDR1 SGHKS and CDR2 YYEKEE come from the germline V gene (reference sequence). V dropped 0 bases and J dropped 10 bases, with 8 bases sitting between them. CDR3: CASSLASESPLHF. As DNA, the CDR3 is TGTGCCAGCAGCTTGGCCTCGGAGTCACCCCTCCACTTT.

The rearrangement joins TRBV7-8 to TRBJ2-7; possibly TRBD1 for D (6 bases). CDR3 length equals 15 residues. Germline V gene sequence: CDR1 SGHVS, CDR2 FQNEAQ. Trimming left V 3 bases short and J 3 bases short, with 15 bases between. The CDR3 protein is CASSFGPGQYYEQYF. The CDR3 nucleotides are TGTGCCAGCAGCTTTGGGCCCGGACAGTACTACGAGCAGTACTTC. The variable domain in full, with the rest retrieved from reference TRBV7-8 and TRBJ2-7, is GAGVSQSPRYKVAKRGQDVALRCDPISGHVSLFWYQQALGQGPEFLTYFQNEAQLDKSGLPSDRFFAERPEGSVSTLKIQRTQQEDSAVYLCASSFGPGQYYEQYFGPGTRLTVT.

The chain recombines TRBV9 with TRBJ2-5; possibly TRBD1 for D (7 bases). Germline CDR1 is SGDLS and CDR2 is YYNGEE. V gave up 0 bases and J gave up 5 bases, with 11 bases separating them. The CDR3 runs 14 residues. Written as DNA, the CDR3 is TGTGCCAGCAGCGTAGGCCCAGGGGGGGAGACCCAGTACTTC. It translates to CASSVGPGGETQYF.

The chain employs TRBV18 and TRBJ1-1; TRBD1 agrees at 8 bases. Trimming cost V 3 bases and J 6 bases; bases outside gene matches: 12. The CDR3 sequence is 16 residues long. Germline V gives CDR1 KGHSH, CDR2 LQKENI. CDR3 nucleotide sequence: TGTGCCAGCTCACCGACAGGGGTCCCAGGGGGGGCTGAAGCTTTCTTT. Protein product: CASSPTGVPGGAEAFF.

This chain links TRBV27 with TRBJ2-3; TRBD2 agrees at 13 bases. Looked up from germline, CDR1 is MNHEY and CDR2 is SMNVEV (reference sequence). Trimming removed 3 bases from V and 3 bases from J; junction bases left unmatched: 3. The CDR3 is 16 amino acids. The CDR3 protein is CASSFLLAGGTDTQYF. Written as DNA, the CDR3 is TGTGCCAGCAGTTTCTTACTAGCGGGGGGGACAGATACGCAGTATTTT.

For this clone: The sample carries other DNA sequences with the same CDR3. This chain links TRBV5-8 with TRBJ2-7, with no clear D. This CDR3 has 14 amino acids. Germline values: CDR1 SGHTS, CDR2 YDEGEE. Between the trimmed V and J ends, which lost 5 bases and 2 bases, there was a span of 14 bases. DNA for the CDR3: TGTGCCAGCAGGTCCCGTCGCGGTGCCTACGAGCAGTACTTC. This translates into CASRSRRGAYEQYF. Filled out from reference TRBV5-8 and TRBJ2-7, the complete variable domain reads EAGVTQSPTHLIKTRGQQATLRCSPISGHTSVYWYQQALGLGLQFLLWYDEGEERNRGNFPPRFSGRQFPNYSSELNVNALELEDSALYLCASRSRRGAYEQYFGPGTRLTVT.